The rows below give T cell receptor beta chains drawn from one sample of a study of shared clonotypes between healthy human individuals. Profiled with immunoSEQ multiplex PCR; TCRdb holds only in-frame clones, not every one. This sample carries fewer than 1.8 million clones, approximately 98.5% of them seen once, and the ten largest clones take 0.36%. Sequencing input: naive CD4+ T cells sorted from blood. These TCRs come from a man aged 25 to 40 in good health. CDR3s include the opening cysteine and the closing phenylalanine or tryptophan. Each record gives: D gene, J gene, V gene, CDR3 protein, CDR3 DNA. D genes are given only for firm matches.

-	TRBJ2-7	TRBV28	CASAPPRAPYEQYF	TGTGCCAGCGCCCCCCCCAGGGCCCCCTACGAGCAGTACTTC
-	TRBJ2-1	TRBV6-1	CASSESHPGHDEQFF	TGTGCCAGCAGTGAGTCACACCCAGGCCATGATGAGCAGTTCTTC
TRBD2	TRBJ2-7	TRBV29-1	CSAGLAGGYYEQYF	TGCAGCGCTGGACTAGCGGGGGGCTACTACGAGCAGTACTTC
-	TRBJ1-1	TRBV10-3	CAISEDVTTEAFF	TGTGCCATCAGTGAGGATGTGACCACTGAAGCTTTCTTT
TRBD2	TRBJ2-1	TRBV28	CASPPPGLPYNEQFF	TGTGCCAGCCCCCCCCCGGGACTACCATACAATGAGCAGTTCTTC
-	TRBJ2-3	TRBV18	CASSHDRSTDTQYF	TGTGCCAGCTCACACGACAGGAGCACAGATACGCAGTATTTT
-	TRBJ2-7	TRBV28	CASSLPGAYEQYF	TGTGCCAGCAGTCTCCCCGGGGCGTACGAGCAGTACTTC
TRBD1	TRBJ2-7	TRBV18	CASSPTGTELEQYF	TGTGCCAGCTCACCAACCGGGACAGAGCTCGAGCAGTACTTC
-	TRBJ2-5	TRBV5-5	CASSLATGTGETQYF	TGTGCCAGCAGCTTGGCAACGGGTACGGGAGAGACCCAGTACTTC
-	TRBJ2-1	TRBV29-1	CSVIEGTYNEQFF	TGCAGCGTTATAGAGGGAACCTACAATGAGCAGTTCTTC
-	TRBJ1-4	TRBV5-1	CASSLVGGDEKLFF	TGCGCCAGCAGCTTGGTAGGGGGAGATGAAAAACTGTTTTTT
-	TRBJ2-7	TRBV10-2	CASSAFSYEQYF	TGCGCCAGCAGTGCCTTTTCCTACGAGCAGTACTTC
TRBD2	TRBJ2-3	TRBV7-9	CASSLAGTSFGTDTQYF	TGTGCCAGCAGCTTAGCCGGGACTAGCTTTGGCACAGATACGCAGTATTTT
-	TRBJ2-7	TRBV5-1	CASSLGTYEQYF	TGCGCCAGCAGCCTCGGGACCTACGAGCAGTACTTC
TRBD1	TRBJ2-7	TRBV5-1	CASSLEAGQGFYEQYF	TGCGCCAGCAGCTTGGAAGCCGGACAGGGTTTTTACGAGCAGTACTTC
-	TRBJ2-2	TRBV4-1	CASRAGRPSNTGELFF	TGCGCCAGCAGAGCAGGTCGACCCTCCAACACCGGGGAGCTGTTTTTT
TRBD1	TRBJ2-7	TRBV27	CASSLSGDSYEQYF	TGTGCCAGCAGTTTATCGGGGGACAGCTACGAGCAGTACTTC